This T cell receptor (beta chain) derives from a study of cytomegalovirus exposure and HLA in healthy donors. Points on this clone: The antigen is not known.

PCR involved 60 Vbeta and 13 Jbeta primers. This table comes from immunoSEQ multiplex PCR, and its TCRdb copy is limited to in-frame clones, with some not included. The sample includes 150,000 to 200,000 clones, 84% of them seen just once. Whole-study results and caveats: Later on, a genetic analysis was performed. It linked a missense variant in DCLRE1C with V- and J-gene trimming of TCR beta. The study recorded around 160 TCR beta chains that were cytomegalovirus-associated.

V shed 3 bases and J 5 bases; nucleotides not matched to a gene: 11. CDR3 length: 16 amino acids. CDR1 SGHRS and CDR2 YFSETQ come from the germline V gene. The sample was PBMCs. This TCR derives from a girl aged 10-17 years in good health and CMV-seropositive. V is TRBV5-1 and J is TRBJ1-1, with TRBD1 matching 9 bases. The CDR3 spells CASSSFGTGHGTEAFF. In DNA, the CDR3 is TGCGCCAGCAGCTCTTTCGGGACAGGGCATGGAACTGAAGCTTTCTTT.